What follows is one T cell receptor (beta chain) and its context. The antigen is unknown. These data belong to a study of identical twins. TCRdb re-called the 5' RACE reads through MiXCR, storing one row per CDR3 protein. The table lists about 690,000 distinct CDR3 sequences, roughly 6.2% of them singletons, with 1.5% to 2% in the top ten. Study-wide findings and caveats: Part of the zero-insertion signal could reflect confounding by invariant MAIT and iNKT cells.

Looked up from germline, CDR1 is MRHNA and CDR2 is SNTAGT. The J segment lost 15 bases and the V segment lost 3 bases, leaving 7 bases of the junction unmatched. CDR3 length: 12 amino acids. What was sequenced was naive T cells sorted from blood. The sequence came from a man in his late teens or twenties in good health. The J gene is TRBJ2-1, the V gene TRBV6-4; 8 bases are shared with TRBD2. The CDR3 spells CASSDFPGGRFF. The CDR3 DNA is TGTGCCAGCAGTGATTTTCCGGGAGGGCGGTTCTTC.